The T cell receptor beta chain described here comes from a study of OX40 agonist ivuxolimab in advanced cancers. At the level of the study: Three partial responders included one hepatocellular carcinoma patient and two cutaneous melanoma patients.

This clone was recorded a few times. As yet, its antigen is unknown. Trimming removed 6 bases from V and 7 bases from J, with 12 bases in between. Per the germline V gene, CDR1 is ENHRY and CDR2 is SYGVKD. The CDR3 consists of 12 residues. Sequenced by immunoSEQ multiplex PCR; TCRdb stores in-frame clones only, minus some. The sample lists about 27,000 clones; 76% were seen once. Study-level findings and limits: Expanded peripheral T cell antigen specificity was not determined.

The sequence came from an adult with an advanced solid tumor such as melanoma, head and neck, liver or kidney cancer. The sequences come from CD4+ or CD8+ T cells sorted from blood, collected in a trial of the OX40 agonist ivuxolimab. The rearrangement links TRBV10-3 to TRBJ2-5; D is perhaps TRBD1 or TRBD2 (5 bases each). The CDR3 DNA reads TGTGCCATCAGCCCGACAGAGGGGACCCAGTACTTC. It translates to CAISPTEGTQYF.